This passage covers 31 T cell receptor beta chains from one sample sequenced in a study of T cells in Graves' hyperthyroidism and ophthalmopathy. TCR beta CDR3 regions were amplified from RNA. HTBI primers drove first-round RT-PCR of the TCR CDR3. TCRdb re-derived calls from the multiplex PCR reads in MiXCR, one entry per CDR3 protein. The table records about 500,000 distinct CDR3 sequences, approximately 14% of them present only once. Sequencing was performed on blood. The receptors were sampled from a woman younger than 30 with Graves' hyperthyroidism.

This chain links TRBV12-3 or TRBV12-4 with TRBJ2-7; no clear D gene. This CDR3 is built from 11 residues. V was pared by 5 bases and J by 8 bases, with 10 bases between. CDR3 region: CASSPGYQQYF. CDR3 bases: TGTGCCAGCAGTCCCGGTTATCAGCAGTACTTC.

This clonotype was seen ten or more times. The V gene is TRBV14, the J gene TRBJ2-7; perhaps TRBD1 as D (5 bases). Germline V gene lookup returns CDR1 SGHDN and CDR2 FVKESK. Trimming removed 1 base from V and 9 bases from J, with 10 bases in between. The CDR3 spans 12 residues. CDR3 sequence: CASSQAGWRQYF. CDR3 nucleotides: TGTGCCAGCAGCCAAGCAGGGTGGCGGCAGTACTTC.

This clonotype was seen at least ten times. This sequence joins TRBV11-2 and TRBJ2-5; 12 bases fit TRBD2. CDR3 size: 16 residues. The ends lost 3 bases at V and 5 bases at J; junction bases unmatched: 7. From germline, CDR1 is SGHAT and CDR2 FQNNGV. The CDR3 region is CASSLASTSGSETQYF. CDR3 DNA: TGTGCCAGCAGCTTGGCCTCGACTAGCGGGAGTGAGACCCAGTACTTC.

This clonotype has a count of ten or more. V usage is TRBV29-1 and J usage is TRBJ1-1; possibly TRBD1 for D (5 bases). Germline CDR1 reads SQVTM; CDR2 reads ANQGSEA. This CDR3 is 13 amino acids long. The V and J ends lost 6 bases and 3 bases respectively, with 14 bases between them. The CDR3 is CSVAKGWDTEAFF. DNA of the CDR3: TGCAGCGTCGCAAAGGGGTGGGACACTGAAGCTTTCTTT. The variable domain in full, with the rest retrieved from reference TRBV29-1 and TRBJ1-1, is SAVISQKPSRDICQRGTSLTIQCQVDSQVTMMFWYRQQPGQSLTLIATANQGSEATYESGFVIDKFPISRPNLTFSTLTVSNMSPEDSSIYLCSVAKGWDTEAFFGQGTRLTVV.

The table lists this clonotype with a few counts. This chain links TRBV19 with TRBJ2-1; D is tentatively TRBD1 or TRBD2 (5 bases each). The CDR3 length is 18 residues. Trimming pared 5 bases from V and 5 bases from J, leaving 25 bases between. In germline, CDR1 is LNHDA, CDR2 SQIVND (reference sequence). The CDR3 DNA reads TGTGCCAGTAGTCTCGCCCCCCCGGGGCGGACACCACACAATGAGCAGTTCTTC. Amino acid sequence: CASSLAPPGRTPHNEQFF.

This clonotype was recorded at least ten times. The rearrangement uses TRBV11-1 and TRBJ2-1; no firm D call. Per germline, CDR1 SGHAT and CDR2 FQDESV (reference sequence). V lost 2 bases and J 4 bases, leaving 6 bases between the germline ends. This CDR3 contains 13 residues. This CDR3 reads CASSLKGYNEQFF. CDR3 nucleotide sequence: TGTGCCAGCAGCTTAAAAGGATACAATGAGCAGTTCTTC.

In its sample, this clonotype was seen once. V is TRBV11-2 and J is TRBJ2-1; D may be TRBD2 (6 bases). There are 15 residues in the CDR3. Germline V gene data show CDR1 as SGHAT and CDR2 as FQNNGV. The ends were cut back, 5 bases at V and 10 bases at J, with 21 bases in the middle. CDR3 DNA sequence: TGTGCCAGCAGCCTGGAGGCGGGAATGCCCTACGAGCAGTTCTTC. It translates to CASSLEAGMPYEQFF.

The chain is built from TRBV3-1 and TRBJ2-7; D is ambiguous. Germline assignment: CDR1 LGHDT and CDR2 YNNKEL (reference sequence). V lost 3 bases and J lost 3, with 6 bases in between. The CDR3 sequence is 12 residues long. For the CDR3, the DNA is TGTGCCAGCAGCCAGGCCCACTACGAGCAGTACTTC. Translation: CASSQAHYEQYF.

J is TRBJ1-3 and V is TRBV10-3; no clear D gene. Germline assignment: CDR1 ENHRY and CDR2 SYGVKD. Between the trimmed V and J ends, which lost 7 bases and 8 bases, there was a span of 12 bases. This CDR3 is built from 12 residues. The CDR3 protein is CAIMGLGDTIYF. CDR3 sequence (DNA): TGTGCCATCATGGGGTTAGGAGACACCATATATTTT.

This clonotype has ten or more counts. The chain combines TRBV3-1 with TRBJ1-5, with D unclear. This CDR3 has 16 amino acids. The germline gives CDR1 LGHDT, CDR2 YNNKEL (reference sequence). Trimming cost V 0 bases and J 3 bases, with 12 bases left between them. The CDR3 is CASSQDMGSANQPQHF. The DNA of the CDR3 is TGTGCCAGCAGCCAAGATATGGGCAGCGCCAATCAGCCCCAGCATTTT.

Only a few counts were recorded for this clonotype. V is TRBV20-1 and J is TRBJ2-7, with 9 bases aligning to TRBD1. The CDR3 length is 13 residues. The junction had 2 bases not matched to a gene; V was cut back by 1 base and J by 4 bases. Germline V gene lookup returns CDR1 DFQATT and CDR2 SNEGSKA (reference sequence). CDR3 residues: CSARGGQGYEQYF. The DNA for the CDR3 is TGCAGTGCTAGAGGAGGACAGGGGTACGAGCAGTACTTC.

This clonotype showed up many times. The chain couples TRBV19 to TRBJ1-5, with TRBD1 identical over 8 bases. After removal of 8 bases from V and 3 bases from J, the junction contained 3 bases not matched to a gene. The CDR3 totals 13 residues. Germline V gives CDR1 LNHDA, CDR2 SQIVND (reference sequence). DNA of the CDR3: TGTGCCAGTTCGGACAGGGCCAATCAGCCCCAGCATTTT. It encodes CASSDRANQPQHF.

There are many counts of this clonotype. CDR3 residues: CATSGTYNEQFF. In nucleotides, the CDR3 is TGTGCCACCAGCGGGACTTACAATGAGCAGTTCTTC. V and J are TRBV24-1 and TRBJ2-1; tentative D call: TRBD2 (6 bases). Trimming stripped 7 bases from V and 4 bases from J, with 7 bases between. This CDR3 contains 12 residues. Germline lookup yields CDR1 KGHDR and CDR2 SFDVKD.

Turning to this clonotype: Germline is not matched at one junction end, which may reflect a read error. CDR3 region: CAISQAPGRPETQYF. CDR3 nucleotides: TGCGCCATCAGCCAAGCCCCCGGGAGGCCAGAGACCCAGTACTTC. The genes are TRBV4-1 and TRBJ2-5; TRBD2 matches at 7 bases. The CDR3 covers 15 residues. Germline CDR1 and CDR2: MGHRA and YSYEKL.

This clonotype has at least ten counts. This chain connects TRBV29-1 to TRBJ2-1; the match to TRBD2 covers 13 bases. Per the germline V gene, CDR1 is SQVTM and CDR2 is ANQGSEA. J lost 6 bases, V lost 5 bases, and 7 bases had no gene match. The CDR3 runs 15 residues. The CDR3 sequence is CSVRQTSGRVNEQFF. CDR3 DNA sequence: TGCAGCGTTCGGCAAACTAGCGGGAGGGTCAATGAGCAGTTCTTC.

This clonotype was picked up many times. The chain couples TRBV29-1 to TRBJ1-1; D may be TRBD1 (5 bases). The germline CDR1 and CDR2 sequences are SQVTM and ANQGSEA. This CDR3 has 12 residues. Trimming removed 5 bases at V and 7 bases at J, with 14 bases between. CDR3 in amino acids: CSVKLMGDEAFF. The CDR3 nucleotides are TGCAGCGTTAAGCTCATGGGGGATGAAGCTTTCTTT. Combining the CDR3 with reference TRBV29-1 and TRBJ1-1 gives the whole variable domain SAVISQKPSRDICQRGTSLTIQCQVDSQVTMMFWYRQQPGQSLTLIATANQGSEATYESGFVIDKFPISRPNLTFSTLTVSNMSPEDSSIYLCSVKLMGDEAFFGQGTRLTVV.

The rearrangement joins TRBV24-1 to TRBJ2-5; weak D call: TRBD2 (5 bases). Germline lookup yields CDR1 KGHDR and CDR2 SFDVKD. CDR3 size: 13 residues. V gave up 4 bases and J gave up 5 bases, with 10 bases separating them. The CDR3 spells CATSDYKRETQYF. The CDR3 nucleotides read TGTGCCACCAGTGACTACAAGCGGGAGACCCAGTACTTC.

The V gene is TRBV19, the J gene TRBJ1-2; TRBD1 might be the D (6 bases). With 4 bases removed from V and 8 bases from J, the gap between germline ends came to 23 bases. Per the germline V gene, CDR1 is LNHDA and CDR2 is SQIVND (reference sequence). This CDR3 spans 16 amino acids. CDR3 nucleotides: TGTGCCAGTAGTACCCGGGACACCGCCCAGCATCGAGGCTACACCTTC. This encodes CASSTRDTAQHRGYTF.

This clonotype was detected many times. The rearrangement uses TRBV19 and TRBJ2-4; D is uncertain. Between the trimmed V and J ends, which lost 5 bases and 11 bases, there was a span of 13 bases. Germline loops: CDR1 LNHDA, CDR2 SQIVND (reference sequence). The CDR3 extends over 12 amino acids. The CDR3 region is CASSPSYRVQYF. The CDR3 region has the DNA TGTGCCAGTAGTCCGTCCTACCGAGTTCAGTACTTC.

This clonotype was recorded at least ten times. CDR3 sequence reads: CASIPSPERERYNEQFF. DNA for the CDR3: TGTGCCAGCATCCCGTCCCCCGAGCGGGAGCGTTACAATGAGCAGTTCTTC. This sequence joins TRBV7-8 and TRBJ2-1; 8 bases are shared with TRBD2. Looked up from germline, CDR1 is SGHVS and CDR2 is FQNEAQ. This CDR3 spans 17 amino acids. J was trimmed by 4 bases and V by 7 bases; bases with no gene match: 15. Full variable domain (rest looked up from reference TRBV7-8 and TRBJ2-1): GAGVSQSPRYKVAKRGQDVALRCDPISGHVSLFWYQQALGQGPEFLTYFQNEAQLDKSGLPSDRFFAERPEGSVSTLKIQRTQQEDSAVYLCASIPSPERERYNEQFFGPGTRLTVL.

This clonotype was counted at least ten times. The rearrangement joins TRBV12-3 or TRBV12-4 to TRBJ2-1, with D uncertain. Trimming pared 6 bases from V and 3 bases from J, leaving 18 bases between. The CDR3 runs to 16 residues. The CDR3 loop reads CASSPHDRLGYNEQFF. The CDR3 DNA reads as TGTGCCAGCAGCCCCCATGACCGTTTAGGCTACAATGAGCAGTTCTTC.

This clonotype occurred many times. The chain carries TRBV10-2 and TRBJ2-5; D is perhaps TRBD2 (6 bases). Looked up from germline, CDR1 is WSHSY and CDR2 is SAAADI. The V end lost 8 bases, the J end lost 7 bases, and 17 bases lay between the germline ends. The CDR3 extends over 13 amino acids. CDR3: CASSDSGPGTQYF. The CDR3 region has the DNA TGCGCCAGCTCGGATAGCGGCCCGGGGACCCAGTACTTC.

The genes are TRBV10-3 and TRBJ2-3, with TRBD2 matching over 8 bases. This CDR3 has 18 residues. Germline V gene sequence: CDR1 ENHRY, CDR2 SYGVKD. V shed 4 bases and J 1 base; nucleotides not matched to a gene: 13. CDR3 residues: CAISGRSPRTSRTDTQYF. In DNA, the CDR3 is TGTGCCATCAGTGGTCGCTCCCCCCGGACTAGCCGCACAGATACGCAGTATTTT.

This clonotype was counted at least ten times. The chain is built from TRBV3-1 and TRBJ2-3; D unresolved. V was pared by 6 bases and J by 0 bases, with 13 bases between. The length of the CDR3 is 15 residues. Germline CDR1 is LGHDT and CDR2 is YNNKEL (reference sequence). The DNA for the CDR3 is TGTGCCAGCAGTGTTGACCAGACTAGCACAGATACGCAGTATTTT. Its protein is CASSVDQTSTDTQYF.

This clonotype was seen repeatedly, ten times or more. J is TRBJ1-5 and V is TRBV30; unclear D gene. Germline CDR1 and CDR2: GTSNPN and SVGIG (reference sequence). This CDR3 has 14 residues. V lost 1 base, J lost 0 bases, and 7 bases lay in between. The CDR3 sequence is CAWSETASNQPQHF. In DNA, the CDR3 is TGTGCCTGGAGTGAGACGGCTAGCAATCAGCCCCAGCATTTT.

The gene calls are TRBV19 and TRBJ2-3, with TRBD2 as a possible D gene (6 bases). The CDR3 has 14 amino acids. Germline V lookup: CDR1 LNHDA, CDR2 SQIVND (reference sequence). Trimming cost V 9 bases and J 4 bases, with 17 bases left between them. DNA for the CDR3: TGTGCCAGCCGAGGCGGGGCGTTGGCAGATACGCAGTATTTT. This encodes CASRGGALADTQYF.

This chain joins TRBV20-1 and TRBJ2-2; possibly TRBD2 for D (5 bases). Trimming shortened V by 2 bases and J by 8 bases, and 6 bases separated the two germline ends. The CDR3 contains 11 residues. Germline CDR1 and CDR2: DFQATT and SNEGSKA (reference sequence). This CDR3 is CSARSGGELFF. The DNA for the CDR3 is TGCAGTGCTAGATCGGGAGGGGAGCTGTTTTTT.

The CDR3 nucleotides are TGCGCCAGCAGCTTGAACTCAAACTACGAGCAGTACGTC. Protein product: CASSLNSNYEQYV. This sequence joins TRBV5-1 and TRBJ2-7; unclear D gene. Trimming removed 1 base from V and 3 bases from J, with 8 bases in between. The CDR3 is 13 amino acids. Per the germline V gene, CDR1 is SGHRS and CDR2 is YFSETQ.

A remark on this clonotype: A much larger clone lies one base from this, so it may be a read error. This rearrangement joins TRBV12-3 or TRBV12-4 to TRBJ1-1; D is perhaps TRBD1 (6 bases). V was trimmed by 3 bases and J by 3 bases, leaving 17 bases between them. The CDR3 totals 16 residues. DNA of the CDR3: TGTGCCAGCAGTTTTAGGGGCACAGGGACGGACACTGAAGCTTTCTTT. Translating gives CASSFRGTGTDTEAFF.

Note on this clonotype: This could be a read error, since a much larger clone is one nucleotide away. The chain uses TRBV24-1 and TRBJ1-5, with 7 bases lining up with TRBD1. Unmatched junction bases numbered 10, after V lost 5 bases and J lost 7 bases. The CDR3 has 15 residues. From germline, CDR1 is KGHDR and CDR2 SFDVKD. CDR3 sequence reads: CATSGSNRGGQPQHF. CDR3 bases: TGTGCCACCAGTGGTTCAAACAGGGGTGGACAGCCCCAGCATTTT.

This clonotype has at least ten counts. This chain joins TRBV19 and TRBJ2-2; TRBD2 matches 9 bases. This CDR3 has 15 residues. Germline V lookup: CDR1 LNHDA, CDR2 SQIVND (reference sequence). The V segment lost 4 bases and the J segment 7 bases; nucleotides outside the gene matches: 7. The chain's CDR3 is CASSSGRGLIGELFF. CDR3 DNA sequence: TGTGCCAGTAGTAGCGGGAGGGGTTTGATCGGGGAGCTGTTTTTT.